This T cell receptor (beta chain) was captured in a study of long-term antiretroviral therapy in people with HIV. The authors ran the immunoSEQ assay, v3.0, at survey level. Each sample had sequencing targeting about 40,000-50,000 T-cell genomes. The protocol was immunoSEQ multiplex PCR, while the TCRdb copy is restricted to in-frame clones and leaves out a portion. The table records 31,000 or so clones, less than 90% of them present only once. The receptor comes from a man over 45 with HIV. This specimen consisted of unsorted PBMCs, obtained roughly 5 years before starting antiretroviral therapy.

Here the CDR3 DNA reads TGCGCCAGCAGCAAACAGGGCGAAGAGACCCAGTACTTC. Residues: CASSKQGEETQYF. The rearrangement links TRBV4-1 to TRBJ2-5; the D gene is possibly TRBD1 (6 bases). This CDR3 is 13 amino acids long. CDR1 and CDR2 (germline): MGHRA, YSYEKL. Trimming left V 5 bases short and J 3 bases short, with 10 bases between.